The rows below give T cell receptor beta chains drawn from one sample of a study of cytomegalovirus exposure and HLA in healthy donors. Measured with immunoSEQ multiplex PCR; TCRdb has only the in-frame clones, and not every one. The table includes 270,000 or so clones, 80% to 95% detected once. Sequencing input: PBMCs. The receptors originated from a girl under 10 years old in good health and CMV-seronegative. CDR3s include the opening cysteine and the closing phenylalanine or tryptophan. Fields, in order: CDR3 length, J gene, V gene, CDR3 protein.

16 TRBJ2-7 TRBV2 CASSEVAGTGIYEQYF
14 TRBJ1-1 TRBV6-1 CASSPGGANTEAFF
11 TRBJ2-3 TRBV6-1 CASTGGMGQYF
16 TRBJ2-1 TRBV27 CASSLQLGSSYNEQFF
16 TRBJ2-1 TRBV21-1 CASSPKGGEGYNEQFF
14 TRBJ2-5 TRBV18 CASSPSSGWETQYF
11 TRBJ1-3 TRBV28 CASLEGNTIYF
17 TRBJ1-6 TRBV27 CASSLKAVGTGNSPLHF
13 TRBJ1-2 TRBV28 CASSFPTGLGYTF
13 TRBJ2-1 TRBV19 CASSAGLAAEQFF
15 TRBJ2-1 TRBV7-2 CASSLRDRVYNEQFF
14 TRBJ1-4 TRBV4-1 CASRWDTVGEKLFF
14 TRBJ2-5 TRBV25-1 CASSSGTSGWEQYF
14 TRBJ2-5 TRBV6-6 CASRTAGGDETQYF
16 TRBJ2-7 TRBV7-2 CASSLLGGRALDEQYF
12 TRBJ1-1 TRBV30 CAWSVLGSEAFF
14 TRBJ1-4 TRBV6-5 CASSFDRTYEKLFF
15 TRBJ2-3 TRBV7-9 CASSLSGSPTDTQYF
18 TRBJ1-1 TRBV28 CASSLMTGTGQSSTEAFF
15 TRBJ1-3 TRBV7-6 CASSLGSLSGNTIYF
16 TRBJ2-3 TRBV7-9 CASSLGLTSGKDTQYF
15 TRBJ2-3 TRBV28 CASSPPRPSTDTQYF
13 TRBJ2-2 TRBV7-7 CAGLASNTGELFF
12 NA TRBV5-4 CAVRTGSYEQYF
13 TRBJ2-5 TRBV5-1 CASSGGKMETQYF
15 TRBJ2-1 TRBV27 CASSYWTSAFNEQFF
12 TRBJ1-2 TRBV18 CASSTPGQGYTF
17 TRBJ1-5 TRBV6-1 CASSEGTGSYSNQPQHF
14 TRBJ1-6 TRBV27 CASSLGQGGSPLHF
14 TRBJ1-5 TRBV2 CASVRTGGNQPQHF
15 TRBJ2-7 TRBV10-3 CAISESGGGAYEQYF